This TCR beta chain was found in a study of blood T cell repertoires in COVID-19. At the level of the study: Italy, Spain and the United States were the sources of the convalescent and acute COVID-19 samples. PBMCs, B-cell-depleted T cells, or T cells were the source of the cDNA or gDNA that made up the material.

Trimming pared 2 bases from V and 4 bases from J, leaving 11 bases between. Germline V gene data show CDR1 as KGHSH and CDR2 as LQKENI. This CDR3 region has 15 residues. Data came from immunoSEQ multiplex PCR; TCRdb stores just in-frame clones and leaves some out. The repertoire has some 120,000 clones, about 86% of them found once; the top ten carry about a sixth. Material for sequencing was peripheral blood. V usage is TRBV18 and J usage is TRBJ2-2, with D maybe TRBD1 (6 bases). The receptor was derived from a woman in her forties or fifties with acute or convalescent COVID-19. CDR3 in amino acids: CASSPNAGATGELFF. As DNA, the CDR3 is TGTGCCAGCTCACCAAACGCAGGGGCCACCGGGGAGCTGTTTTTT.